This T cell receptor (beta chain) comes out of a study of cytomegalovirus exposure and HLA in healthy donors. Whole-study findings and limits: Owing to their indistinguishability, certain V segments, notably TRBV6-2 and TRBV6-3, were excluded. Reportedly, fewer N-insertions than the approximately 650-donor mean appeared in an Asian-associated ancestry cluster in a later analysis. At a 0.05 false discovery rate, a later analysis found 15,000 to 20,000 TCR beta sequences to be associated with HLA alleles.

Comment on this clone: Antigen specificity is unknown.

The CDR3 totals 15 residues. The germline V gene encodes CDR1 LNHDA and CDR2 SQIVND (reference sequence). The ends were cut back, 6 bases at V and 2 bases at J, with 17 bases in the middle. PCR used 60 Vbeta primers and 13 Jbeta primers. TCRdb's copy holds only in-frame clones and misses some; the assay was immunoSEQ multiplex PCR. The sample yields about 160,000 clones, about 72% seen once. The TCR comes from a man aged 55 to 70 in good health and CMV-seronegative. The rearrangement uses TRBV19 and TRBJ2-7, with D hard to call. Sequenced: PBMCs. The CDR3 spells CASRDLVFPAYEQYF. As DNA, the CDR3 is TGTGCCAGTAGGGATCTAGTCTTCCCTGCCTACGAGCAGTACTTC.